This TCR beta chain was sequenced in a study of T cell responses to AZD1222 COVID-19 vaccine. Study-level results: The CD4 TCRs associated with vaccination extended across spike and predominated at 160-218 and 743-854. Just a handful of people given AZD1222 tested seropositive at baseline. Reportedly, nearly half of unique spike TCRs recognized epitopes outside B.1.351/B.1.1.7 mutations. Females outnumbered males among donors, who were mostly white British; clonal diversity was possibly underestimated.

This clone was recorded only once. Its specificity is not known. Deletions cut 3 bases from V and 5 bases from J, with 11 bases between. The CDR3 covers 14 residues. Germline CDR1 KGHSH, CDR2 LQKENI. Sequenced by immunoSEQ multiplex PCR; TCRdb stores in-frame clones only, minus some. The sample consists of about 150,000 clones, approximately 89% of them appearing once. The input for sequencing was peripheral blood, taken 28 days after the second AZD1222 dose. The rearrangement joins TRBV18 to TRBJ2-1; no clear D gene. This TCR was sampled from an adult who received the AZD1222 COVID-19 vaccine. CDR3 sequence reads: CASSPYRRDNEQFF. CDR3 DNA sequence: TGTGCCAGCTCACCCTACCGTCGCGACAATGAGCAGTTCTTC.